This TCR beta chain was identified during a study of cytomegalovirus exposure and HLA in healthy donors (dated by TCRdb to 2016 to 2017). In terms of the full investigation: An earlier analysis of more than 550 of the donors reported 276 Gb of sequence data and 117 million unique TCR beta sequences obtained from about 179 million T cells. The study aimed to test whether cataloging public T cell receptors could reveal signatures of past pathogen exposure. The later analysis used no new phenotypic data to find candidate immune exposures, relying instead on TCR beta sequences and their occurrence across donors. Typing coverage differed by locus: A, B, C, DRB1 and DQB1 were typed in roughly 629-640 donors, DQA1 in about 510, DPA1 in around 600, and DPB1 in approximately 450. The study profiled the T cell repertoires of hundreds of subjects by immunosequencing and related them to cytomegalovirus serostatus. Among the approximately 420 genotyped donors, roughly 80% belonged to the genetic ancestry cluster associated with self-reported Caucasian donors. HLA typing included class I and class II loci at four-digit resolution. In addition to the first cohort of roughly 670 subjects, a separate validation cohort of 120 different subjects was used. A handful of DR-DQ haplotypes were handled as single units for association and clustering because linkage in the cohort was strong. An earlier analysis of several hundred of the donors used high-throughput TCR beta sequencing to judge whether each TCR beta V gene segment behaved as functional or pseudogenic. Genome-wide SNP genotypes for about 65% of the 666 donors were used in a later genetic analysis, which treated that subset as a discovery cohort. Every repertoire in the discovery cohort had been generated on one and the same sequencing platform. To predict cytomegalovirus infection status, the study combined high-throughput TCR immunosequencing, statistical association of individual TCRs with disease status, and machine learning. Donor age, sex, ethnicity and CMV serostatus were compiled together with the repertoire data. In a later analysis, previously published TCR beta repertoires from 550 to 750 donors were re-analyzed and high-resolution HLA genotyping was added so that TCR occurrence patterns could be studied. An early release covering 550 to 650 HLA-typed donors comprised roughly 300 gigabases of sequencing data and approximately 85 million unique TCR sequences. Among 350 to 400 genotyped donors of the cohort, an average of approximately 230,000 unique TCR beta nucleotide sequences were sequenced per donor, roughly 20% of them non-productive. What the authors observed across the whole study: The only immune exposure information available for the cohort was CMV serostatus. Because HLA typing was unavailable for some donors at each locus, only the typed subset was used in association tests. Most TCR sequences were seen in very few donors, while some public TCRs were found in many individuals. The cohort was sequenced for TCR beta chains only, and without alpha or paired-chain data the features that could be detected were limited. A further reported finding was that TCR beta sequences accurately predicted the HLA-A and HLA-B alleles for most subjects in the first cohort. Some IMGT-functional V segments, including TRBV6-2 and TRBV6-3, could not be distinguished by the 87-base-pair reads and were therefore excluded. A later analysis found that most CMV-associated TCR beta chains appeared HLA-restricted, with HLA associations seemingly driven largely by CMV exposure. In a later genetic analysis, a missense DCLRE1C variant was associated with V-gene and J-gene trimming of TCR beta chains, and the association was replicated in an independent cohort. The study listed 150 to 200 TCR beta chains as associated with cytomegalovirus. The earlier analysis of 587 of the donors excluded some 15 rarely observed V segments, including chromosome 9 orphons, because counts were too low. The classifier was reported to diagnose cytomegalovirus status with high specificity and sensitivity in both the original cohort and the validation cohort. In a later analysis, some 18,000 TCR beta sequences were associated with specific HLA alleles at a false discovery rate of 0.05. The authors suggested that the approach could potentially be extended to other disease states and immunological phenotypes. According to a later genetic analysis, donors in an Asian-associated ancestry cluster had fewer N-insertions in productive TCRs than the roughly 660-donor mean. A later analysis found that HLA-associated TCR beta chains were more clonally expanded and had lower generation probabilities than equally common non-associated chains. A later analysis found that TCR association rates varied across HLA loci, with DRB1 alleles showing the most associated TCRs and HLA-C alleles the fewest. The sequencing pipeline was judged likely to have produced a cluster of highly shared sequence variants as a technical artifact. Roughly uniform sequencing depth across donors was assumed in presence/absence analyses, although this assumption may not hold. A later analysis reported that several top co-occurrence clusters appeared linked to parvovirus B19, influenza, CMV and Epstein-Barr virus. Broadly in line with IMGT annotations, most TCR beta V segments showed up in productive rearrangements about 87% or about 30% of the time in an earlier analysis of 450 to 600 of the donors. Correlated functional status among segregating V segments might be attributable to linkage disequilibrium, but an unknown experimental factor could not be ruled out. A few of the identified cytomegalovirus-associated TCR beta chains were confirmed in vitro to be specific for cytomegalovirus antigens. When HLA alleles, especially DR and DQ, strongly co-occurred, TCR associations were difficult to assign to individual alleles.

Looking up the germline V gene yields CDR1 SNHLY and CDR2 FYNNEI. Compared with germline, V lacks 7 bases and J lacks 5 bases; bases without a gene match: 8. The CDR3, from cysteine to phenylalanine, totals 16 residues. Only CDR3 DNA is held: 48 bases, read in frame from base 1. The cohort comprised hundreds of healthy bone marrow donors. At the time of sampling, every cohort member was nominally healthy, though immune exposures that went unrecorded were likely present. The donor tested CMV seropositive and was one of the 289 seropositive cohort members. Each donor provided a peripheral blood sample, and peripheral blood mononuclear cells were used for TCR beta sequencing. The Qiagen DNeasy Blood Extraction Kit was used to extract genomic DNA from the blood cell samples. Of note for this clone: Its antigen is not yet known. Base quality data are lacking; no much larger clone is found one base away.

The method behind the library was the immunoSEQ multiplex PCR assay. A mixture of 60 forward primers for TCR Vbeta segments and 13 reverse primers for TCR Jbeta segments was used in the multiplex PCR. Amplification of the CDR3 region of rearranged TCR beta genes was performed with a multiplex PCR assay on genomic DNA. The Illumina HiSeq System was used to sequence the amplified TCR beta libraries as 87-base-pair reads. As for how the authors treated the data: Across the 670 or so repertoires, a later analysis counted 75 million to 90 million unique TCR beta chains, around 11 million of which were shared by at least two donors. A nearest-neighbor algorithm error-corrected the raw reads and collapsed the reads into unique sequences, merging closely related sequences to remove PCR and sequencing errors. To assign V, D and J gene segments, CDR3 sequences were aligned to IMGT reference sequences. For a sequence to be retained, at least a six-nucleotide match to both a V gene segment and a J gene segment was required. A rearrangement counted as productive if the CDR3 had no stop codons and remained in frame with V and J, and every other rearrangement counted as non-productive. CDR3 was defined by IMGT convention, running from the second conserved V-encoded cysteine to the conserved J-encoded phenylalanine. The earlier analysis of about 610 of the donors excluded sequences that lacked an unambiguous match to a single V gene segment. In an earlier analysis of approximately 560 of the donors, a V segment was called functional when productive rearrangements were above 56.7%, and segregating when the standard deviation between donors exceeded 5%. A statistical classification framework was developed to diagnose cytomegalovirus status using the catalog of TCR beta chain sequences. In a later analysis, TCR nucleotide sequences were compared against IMGT/GENE-DB human TR gene sequences so that V and J genes could be assigned. A later analysis assigned CDR3 sequences and most-parsimonious VDJ recombination scenarios with the TCRdist pipeline. In a later analysis, each TCR beta chain was defined by its CDR3 amino acid sequence together with its V-gene family, and reads without a unique V-gene family were excluded. As a way to deal with suspected cross-contamination and a sequencing artifact, a later analysis dropped 450 to 600 nucleotide sequences that were highly shared and had low generation probability. A later analysis calculated a clonal expansion index for each public chain from normalized within-repertoire ranks of inferred template counts. In a later analysis, generation probabilities were computed using a VDJ recombination model fitted to out-of-frame rearrangements, and the results were checked against IGoR. A later analysis scored TCR-TCR, TCR-HLA and TCR-CMV co-occurrence with hypergeometric tests, applying a repertoire-size bias correction to TCR pairs. A later analysis estimated false discovery rates by permuting HLA or CMV assignments 20 times. In a later analysis, co-occurring TCRs were grouped using DBSCAN, with TCRdist sequence similarity added in when clustering inside HLA-allele-positive subsets. Repertoires with fewer than 30,000 or more than 120,000 public chains were left out of co-occurrence clustering, as were a handful of repertoires with anomalous nucleotide sharing. TCRdb provides this immuneACCESS table in a form limited to in-frame rearrangements. Some clones are lacking; in checked studies, under half of them reflect an unresolved V gene, and why the rest are absent is not known. V and J calls and clone size follow that table, whereas D and trimming were derived from the DNA. The sample profile shows about 200,000 clones; approximately 11% of them were found once. Together, the top ten hold about 7.8% of the sample.

The specimen sequenced was PBMCs. This TCR derives from a man aged 45-60 years in good health and CMV-seropositive. The chain was built from TRBV2 and TRBJ2-2; 12 central bases correspond to TRBD2. The DNA is as follows: TGTGCCAGCATGGGGGCGACTAGCGGGGGAACCGGGGAGCTGTTTTTT. It codes for CASMGATSGGTGELFF.